This record covers a single T cell receptor beta chain. Clones were read by immunoSEQ multiplex PCR, and TCRdb kept only the in-frame ones, dropping some. The data show about 29,000 clones, around 87% seen once. The sample belongs to a study of PD-L1 blockade in urothelial cancer. Overall study context: Prior chemotherapy ranged from 0 to 3 regimens per patient. At 3 weeks after treatment start (second dose) and again at 6 weeks, blood was analyzed.

The clonotype comes from a man aged 45-65 years with urothelial cancer. The sample was PBMCs, taken around atezolizumab (anti-PD-L1) treatment.

As DNA, the CDR3 is TGTGCCAGCAGCGACGGGGGGGCCGACAATGAGCAGTTCTTC. This gives the protein CASSDGGADNEQFF. The chain uses TRBV7-9 and TRBJ2-1, with TRBD2 identical over 8 bases. The germline CDR1 and CDR2 sequences are SEHNR and FQNEAQ (reference sequence). Germline trimming cut 5 bases from V and 5 bases from J; bases unmatched to any gene: 5. The CDR3 sequence is 14 residues long.